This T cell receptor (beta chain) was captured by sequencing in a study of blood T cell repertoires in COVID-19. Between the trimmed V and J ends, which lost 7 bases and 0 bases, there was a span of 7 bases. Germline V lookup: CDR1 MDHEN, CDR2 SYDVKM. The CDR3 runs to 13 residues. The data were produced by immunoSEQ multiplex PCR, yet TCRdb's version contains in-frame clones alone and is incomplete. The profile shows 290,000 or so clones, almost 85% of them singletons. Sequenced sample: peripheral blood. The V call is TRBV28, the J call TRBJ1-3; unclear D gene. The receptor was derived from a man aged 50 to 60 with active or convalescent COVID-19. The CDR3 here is CASITVSGNTIYF. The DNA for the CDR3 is TGTGCCAGCATCACGGTCTCTGGAAACACCATATATTTT.